Listed here is a single TCR beta chain. This sample is drawn from a study of control samples from healthy donors and cancer patients. Method: immunoSEQ multiplex PCR; TCRdb's copy keeps in-frame clones and lacks some. This sample yields some 190,000 clones, of which about 90% are seen a single time; about 1.7% belongs to the top ten. The germline V and J ends were trimmed by 0 bases and 7 bases, with 9 bases remaining between them. CDR1 and CDR2 from the germline V gene are WSHSY and SAAADI. This CDR3 has 14 amino acids. The sequencing sample was made of blood. V usage is TRBV10-2 and J usage is TRBJ2-2; no firm D call. This sequence originates from a man aged 30 to 39 in good health. CDR3 coding DNA: TGCGCCAGCAGTGAGTCTGGGCCCGACGGGGAGCTGTTTTTT. It yields the protein CASSESGPDGELFF.